These 9 T cell receptor beta chains share one sample of origin, sequenced in a study of identical twins. MiXCR, applied by TCRdb to the 5' RACE reads, yields one record per CDR3 protein. Of 450,000 or so distinct CDR3 sequences in the sample, under 20% were seen once. Sequencing used naive T cells sorted from blood. These receptors were obtained from a man aged 50 to 60 in good health.

This clonotype was counted many times. The rearrangement links TRBV12-3 or TRBV12-4 to TRBJ2-1, with 10 bases identical to TRBD1. Germline trimming cut 3 bases from V and 7 bases from J; bases unmatched to any gene: 3. CDR3 length: 14 residues. DNA of the CDR3: TGTGCCAGCAGTTTCCGGGACAGGGGTAATGAGCAGTTCTTC. Its protein is CASSFRDRGNEQFF.

This clonotype was recorded a few times. The chain employs TRBV5-1 and TRBJ2-7; 8 bases align to TRBD1. CDR3 size: 15 residues. The V gene's germline CDR1 is SGHRS and CDR2 YFSETQ. With 4 bases clipped from V and 2 bases from J, the junction kept 8 bases outside the gene matches. Written as DNA, the CDR3 is TGCGCCAGCAGCCTGGACAGGGACCCTACCTACGAGCAGTACTTC. Encoded protein: CASSLDRDPTYEQYF.

The chain employs TRBV20-1 and TRBJ2-5; 10 nucleotides match TRBD2. Germline assignment: CDR1 DFQATT and CDR2 SNEGSKA (reference sequence). J lost 4 bases, V lost 3 bases, and 8 bases had no gene match. This CDR3 is built from 15 residues. CDR3 loop: CSASGSAGGAETQYF. Here the CDR3 DNA reads TGCAGTGCTAGCGGTTCAGCGGGGGGGGCAGAGACCCAGTACTTC.

V usage is TRBV2 and J usage is TRBJ2-7; TRBD1 matches 7 bases. The germline V gene encodes CDR1 SNHLY and CDR2 FYNNEI. The CDR3 sequence is 15 residues long. Trimming at V came to 2 bases and at J to 6 bases, leaving 10 bases not matched to a gene. The chain's CDR3 is CASSERTGPYGEQYF. The DNA for the CDR3 is TGTGCCAGCAGTGAAAGGACAGGCCCTTATGGCGAGCAGTACTTC.

The chain uses TRBV4-2 and TRBJ2-1; the D is unclear. There are 14 residues in the CDR3. Germline values: CDR1 LGHNA, CDR2 YNFKEQ. Deletions cut 0 bases from V and 10 bases from J, with 13 bases between. CDR3 in amino acids: CASSQDVVRREQFF. Here the CDR3 DNA reads TGTGCCAGCAGCCAAGATGTTGTCCGCCGGGAGCAGTTCTTC.

This clonotype was detected many times. One junction end does not reproduce the germline sequence, and a read error may be involved. This chain joins TRBV7-2 and TRBJ2-5, with D unclear. CDR3 size: 13 residues. Germline assignment: CDR1 SGHTA and CDR2 FQGNSA. The CDR3 spells CASSLAPKDTQYF. As DNA, the CDR3 is TGTGCCAGCAGCTTAGCCCCTAAAGACACCCAGTACTTC.

This clonotype was seen only a few times. The CDR3, as DNA: TGCAGCGCAGGACTCCAGGATACGCAGTATTTT. Translating it yields CSAGLQDTQYF. The chain is built from TRBV29-1 and TRBJ2-3; tentative D call: TRBD2 (5 bases). Trimming cost V 7 bases and J 6 bases, with 11 bases left between them. Germline V gene data show CDR1 as SQVTM and CDR2 as ANQGSEA. This CDR3 has 11 amino acids.

V usage is TRBV7-2 and J usage is TRBJ2-3; no clear D gene. The V and J ends lost 5 bases and 2 bases respectively, with 11 bases between them. CDR1 and CDR2 (germline): SGHTA, FQGNSA. The CDR3 loop spans 14 amino acids. This chain's CDR3 is CASSTSLFTDTQYF. DNA of the CDR3: TGTGCCAGCAGCACGTCACTATTCACAGATACGCAGTATTTT.

This clonotype has a count of ten or more. The rearrangement links TRBV6-5 to TRBJ2-5; no clear D. This CDR3 region has 12 residues. Germline assignment: CDR1 MNHEY and CDR2 SVGAGI. The V gene lost 8 bases and the J gene lost 7 bases, with 14 bases spanning the gap. CDR3: CASQDWVGTQYF. In DNA form, the CDR3 reads TGTGCCAGCCAGGATTGGGTTGGGACCCAGTACTTC.